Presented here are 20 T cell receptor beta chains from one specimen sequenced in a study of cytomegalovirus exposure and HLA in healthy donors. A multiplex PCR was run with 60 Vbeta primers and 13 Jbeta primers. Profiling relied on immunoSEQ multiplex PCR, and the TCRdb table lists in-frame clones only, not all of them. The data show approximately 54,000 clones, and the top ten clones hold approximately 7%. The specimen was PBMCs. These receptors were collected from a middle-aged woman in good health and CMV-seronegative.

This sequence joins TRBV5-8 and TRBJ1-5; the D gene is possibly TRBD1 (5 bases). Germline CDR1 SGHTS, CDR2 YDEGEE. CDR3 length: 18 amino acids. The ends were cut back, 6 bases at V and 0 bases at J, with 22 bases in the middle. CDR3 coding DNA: TGTGCCAGCAACTTACAGGAAATGGGGCCCTATAGCAATCAGCCCCAGCATTTT. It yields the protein CASNLQEMGPYSNQPQHF.

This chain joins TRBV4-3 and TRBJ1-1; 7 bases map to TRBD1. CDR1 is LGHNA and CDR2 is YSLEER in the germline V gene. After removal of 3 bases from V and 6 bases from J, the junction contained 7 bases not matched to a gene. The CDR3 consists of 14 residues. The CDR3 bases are TGCGCCAGCAGCCACAGACAGGGAGACGCTGAAGCTTTCTTT. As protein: CASSHRQGDAEAFF.

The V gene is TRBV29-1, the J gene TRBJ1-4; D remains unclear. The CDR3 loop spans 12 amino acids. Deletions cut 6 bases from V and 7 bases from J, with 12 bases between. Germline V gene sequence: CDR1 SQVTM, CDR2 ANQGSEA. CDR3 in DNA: TGCAGCGTATACACTGGGCCTGAAAAACTGTTTTTT. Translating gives CSVYTGPEKLFF.

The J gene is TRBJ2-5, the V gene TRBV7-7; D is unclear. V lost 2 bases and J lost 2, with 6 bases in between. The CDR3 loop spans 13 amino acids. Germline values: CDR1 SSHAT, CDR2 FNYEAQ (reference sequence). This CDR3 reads CASSLLVQETQYF. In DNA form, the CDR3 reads TGTGCCAGCAGCTTATTAGTACAAGAGACCCAGTACTTC.

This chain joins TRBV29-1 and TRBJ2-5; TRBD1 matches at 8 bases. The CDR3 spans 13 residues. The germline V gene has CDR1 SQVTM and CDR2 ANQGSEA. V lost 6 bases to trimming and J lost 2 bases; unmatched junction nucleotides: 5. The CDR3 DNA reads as TGCAGCGTCCGGACAGGGCGGCAAGAGACCCAGTACTTC. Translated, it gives CSVRTGRQETQYF.

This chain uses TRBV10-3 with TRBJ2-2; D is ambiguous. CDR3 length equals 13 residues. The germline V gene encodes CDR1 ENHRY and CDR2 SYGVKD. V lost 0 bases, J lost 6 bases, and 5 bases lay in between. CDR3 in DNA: TGTGCCATCAGTGAGTCGACTCCCGGGGAGCTGTTTTTT. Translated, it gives CAISESTPGELFF.

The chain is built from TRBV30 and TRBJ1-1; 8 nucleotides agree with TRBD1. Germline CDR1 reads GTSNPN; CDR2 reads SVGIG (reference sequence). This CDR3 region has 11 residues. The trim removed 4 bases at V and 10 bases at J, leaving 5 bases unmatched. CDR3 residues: CAWNPGQGAFF. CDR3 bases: TGTGCCTGGAACCCTGGACAGGGAGCTTTCTTT.

The chain's CDR3 is CASSLKLAGINAYEQYF. CDR3 bases: TGTGCCAGCAGTTTAAAACTAGCGGGTATTAACGCCTACGAGCAGTACTTC. The chain uses TRBV27 and TRBJ2-7, with 9 bases identical to TRBD2. The CDR3 has 17 amino acids. Looked up from germline, CDR1 is MNHEY and CDR2 is SMNVEV (reference sequence). V shed 2 bases, J shed 2 bases, and the junction held 10 bases outside the gene matches.

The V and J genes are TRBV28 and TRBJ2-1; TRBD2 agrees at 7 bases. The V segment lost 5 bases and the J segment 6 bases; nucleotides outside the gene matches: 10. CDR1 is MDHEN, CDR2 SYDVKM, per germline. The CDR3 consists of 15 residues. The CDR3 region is CASSDGTTMSNEQFF. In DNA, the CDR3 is TGTGCCAGCAGTGATGGGACTACGATGAGCAATGAGCAGTTCTTC.

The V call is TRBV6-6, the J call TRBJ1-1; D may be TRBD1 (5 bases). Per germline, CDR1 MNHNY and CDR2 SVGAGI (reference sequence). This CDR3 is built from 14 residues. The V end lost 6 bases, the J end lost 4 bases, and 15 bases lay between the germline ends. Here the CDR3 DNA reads TGTGCCAGCAGCTCCTCCGGGACTAGCACTGAAGCTTTCTTT. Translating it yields CASSSSGTSTEAFF.

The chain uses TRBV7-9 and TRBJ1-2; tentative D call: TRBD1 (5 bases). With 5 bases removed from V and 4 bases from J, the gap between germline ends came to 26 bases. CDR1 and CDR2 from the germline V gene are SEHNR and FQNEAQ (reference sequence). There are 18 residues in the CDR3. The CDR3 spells CASSPGRTITAGIYGYTF. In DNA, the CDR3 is TGTGCCAGCAGCCCGGGACGGACCATTACCGCGGGGATCTATGGCTACACCTTC.

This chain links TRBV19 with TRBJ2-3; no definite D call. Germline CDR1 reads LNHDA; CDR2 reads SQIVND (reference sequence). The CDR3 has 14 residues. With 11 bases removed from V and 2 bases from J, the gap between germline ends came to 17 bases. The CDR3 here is CASNGGIVTDTQYF. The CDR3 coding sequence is TGTGCCTCCAACGGCGGAATAGTCACAGATACGCAGTATTTT.

This chain's CDR3 is CASTSSGVPLNYGYTF. CDR3 bases: TGTGCCAGCACCTCTTCAGGGGTCCCCCTCAACTATGGCTACACCTTC. The rearrangement uses TRBV28 and TRBJ1-2, with a possible D match to TRBD1 (6 bases). Between the trimmed V and J ends, which lost 7 bases and 2 bases, there was a span of 20 bases. Germline values: CDR1 MDHEN, CDR2 SYDVKM. This CDR3 is 16 amino acids long.

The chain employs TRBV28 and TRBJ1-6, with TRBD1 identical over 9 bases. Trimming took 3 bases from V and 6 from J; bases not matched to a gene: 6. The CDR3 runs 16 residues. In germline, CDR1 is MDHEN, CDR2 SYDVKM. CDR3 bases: TGTGCCAGCAGTTTCCCTTGGGGACAGGGTAATTCACCCCTCCACTTT. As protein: CASSFPWGQGNSPLHF.

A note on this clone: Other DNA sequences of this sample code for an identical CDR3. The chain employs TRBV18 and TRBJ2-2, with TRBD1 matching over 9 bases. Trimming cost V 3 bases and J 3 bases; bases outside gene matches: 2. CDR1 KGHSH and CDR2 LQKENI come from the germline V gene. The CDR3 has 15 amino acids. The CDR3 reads CASSPGTGHTGELFF. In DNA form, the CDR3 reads TGTGCCAGCTCACCCGGGACAGGGCACACCGGGGAGCTGTTTTTT.

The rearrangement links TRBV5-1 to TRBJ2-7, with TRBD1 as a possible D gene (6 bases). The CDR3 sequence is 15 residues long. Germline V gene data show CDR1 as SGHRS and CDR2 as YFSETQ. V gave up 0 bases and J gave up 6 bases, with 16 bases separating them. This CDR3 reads CASSLAMAGQSEQYF. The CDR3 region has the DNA TGCGCCAGCAGCTTGGCCATGGCAGGACAGTCCGAGCAGTACTTC.

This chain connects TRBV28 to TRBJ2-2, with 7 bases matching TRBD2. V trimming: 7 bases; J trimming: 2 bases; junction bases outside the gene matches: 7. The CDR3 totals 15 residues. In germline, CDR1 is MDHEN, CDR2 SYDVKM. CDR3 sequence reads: CASNLADINTGELFF. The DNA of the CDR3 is TGTGCCAGCAACCTAGCGGATATTAACACCGGGGAGCTGTTTTTT.

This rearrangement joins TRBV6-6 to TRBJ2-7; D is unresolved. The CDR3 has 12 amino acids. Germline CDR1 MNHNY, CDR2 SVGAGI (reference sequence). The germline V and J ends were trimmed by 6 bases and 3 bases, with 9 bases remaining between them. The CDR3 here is CASRSLYYEQYF. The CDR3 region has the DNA TGTGCCAGCAGAAGCCTATACTACGAGCAGTACTTC.

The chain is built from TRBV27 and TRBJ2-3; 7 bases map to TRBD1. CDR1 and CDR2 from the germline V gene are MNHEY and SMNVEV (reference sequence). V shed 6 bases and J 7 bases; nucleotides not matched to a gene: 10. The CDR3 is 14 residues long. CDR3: CASRNLPGGHTQYF. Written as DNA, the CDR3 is TGTGCCAGCAGAAACCTCCCAGGGGGACATACGCAGTATTTT.

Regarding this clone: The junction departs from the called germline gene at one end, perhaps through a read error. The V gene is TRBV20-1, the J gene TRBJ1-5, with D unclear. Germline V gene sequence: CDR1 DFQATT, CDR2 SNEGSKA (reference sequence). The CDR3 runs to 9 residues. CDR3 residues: CGTGQHQHF. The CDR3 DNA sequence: TGCGGAACGGGTCAGCACCAGCATTTT.